Sequencing of this T cell receptor beta chain was carried out in a study of shared clonotypes between healthy human individuals. General observations from the study: Clonotype sharing among donors was thought likely to change with sequencing depth.

As regards this clone: The antigen remains undetermined.

Naive CD8 isolation took CD45RO-negative cells positively selected for CCR7 and excluded terminally differentiated effector memory CD45RA+ cells. A deep-level run was used for the assay. Clones were sequenced by immunoSEQ multiplex PCR, and TCRdb holds only the in-frame ones, with some missing. Here the sample spans roughly 2,000,000 clones, just under 95% being singletons. This clonotype was sampled from a young man in good health. The specimen was naive CD8+ T cells sorted from blood.

Here the CDR3 reads CASSRPGATGGDTQYF. The CDR3 nucleotides read TGTGCCAGCAGCCGCCCAGGAGCGACGGGAGGGGATACGCAGTATTTT. The V gene is TRBV13, the J gene TRBJ2-3; 8 positions match TRBD2. The ends lost 5 bases at V and 6 bases at J; junction bases unmatched: 13. CDR3 length: 16 residues. CDR1 is PRHDT, CDR2 FYEKMQ, per germline (reference sequence). The full variable domain, completed using reference TRBV13 and TRBJ2-3, is AAGVIQSPRHLIKEKRETATLKCYPIPRHDTVYWYQQGPGQDPQFLISFYEKMQSDKGSIPDRFSAQQFSDYHSELNMSSLELGDSALYFCASSRPGATGGDTQYFGPGTRLTVL.